Presented here are 8 T cell receptor beta chains from one specimen sequenced in a study of CD8+ T cells in alopecia areata. The sequencing template was cDNA reverse transcribed from extracted RNA. The assay was immunoSEQ multiplex PCR, and TCRdb's table has in-frame clones only and misses some. The table lists roughly 200,000 clones, 56% of them singletons, with around 5.1% in the top ten. The sample consisted of CD8+ T cells sorted from blood. These receptors came from a human donor in good health.

The CDR3 sequence: CASSLLAGDTGELFF. CDR3 bases: TGTGCCAGCAGCCTACTAGCGGGGGACACCGGGGAGCTGTTTTTT. The rearrangement joins TRBV7-9 to TRBJ2-2, with 11 bases that match TRBD2. Trimming took 5 bases from V and 3 from J; bases not matched to a gene: 2. There are 15 residues in the CDR3. CDR1 and CDR2 (germline): SEHNR, FQNEAQ (reference sequence).

This clone has just one count. The chain is built from TRBV6-5 and TRBJ1-1; no firm D call. Per germline, CDR1 MNHEY and CDR2 SVGAGI. V was cut by 7 bases and J by 2 bases, with 5 bases left in between. The CDR3 totals 11 residues. In DNA, the CDR3 is TGTGCCAGCAAGAGCAACACTGAAGCTTTCTTT. It translates to CASKSNTEAFF.

This clone was observed a few times. The chain employs TRBV7-9 and TRBJ1-1; weak D call: TRBD1 (5 bases). Germline V CDR1 and CDR2: SEHNR, FQNEAQ (reference sequence). The CDR3 is made up of 16 amino acids. The V end was cut by 1 base, the J end by 2 bases, with 14 bases between. The CDR3 reads CASSLGGNRLNTEAFF. CDR3 in DNA: TGTGCCAGCAGCTTAGGGGGAAACAGGCTTAACACTGAAGCTTTCTTT.

This clone was seen only a few times. The chain employs TRBV4-2 and TRBJ2-1; possible D gene TRBD2, 6 bases. This CDR3 spans 13 amino acids. The germline gives CDR1 LGHNA, CDR2 YNFKEQ. With 0 bases removed from V and 9 bases from J, the gap between germline ends came to 9 bases. CDR3 region: CASSQESLAEQFF. In DNA, the CDR3 is TGTGCCAGCAGCCAAGAGTCACTAGCTGAGCAGTTCTTC.

The chain has TRBV29-1 and TRBJ2-7; TRBD2 might be the D (6 bases). V dropped 6 bases and J dropped 10 bases, with 19 bases sitting between them. The CDR3 has 12 residues. The V gene's germline CDR1 is SQVTM and CDR2 ANQGSEA. The CDR3 loop is CSVTTIRESQYF. The CDR3 nucleotides read TGCAGCGTCACCACAATCCGGGAGTCTCAGTACTTC.

CDR3 region: CASSLAIREGDTQYF. In DNA form, the CDR3 reads TGTGCCAGCAGCTTAGCGATCCGGGAAGGGGATACGCAGTATTTT. The chain is built from TRBV7-9 and TRBJ2-3, with a tentative D call TRBD2 (5 bases). V shed 0 bases and J shed 6 bases, with 13 bases lying between them. The CDR3 runs to 15 residues. Looked up from germline, CDR1 is SEHNR and CDR2 is FQNEAQ (reference sequence).

This sequence joins TRBV16 and TRBJ1-1, with D possibly being TRBD1 (6 bases). This CDR3 comprises 13 residues. Trimming took off 4 bases at V and 4 bases at J, with 10 bases between the two ends. Germline V lookup: CDR1 KGHSY, CDR2 FQNENV. The CDR3 sequence: CASSPGQFTEAFF. CDR3 coding DNA: TGTGCCAGCAGCCCTGGACAGTTCACTGAAGCTTTCTTT.

V usage is TRBV2 and J usage is TRBJ1-1; maybe TRBD1 (5 bases). Germline V gene lookup returns CDR1 SNHLY and CDR2 FYNNEI. The CDR3 covers 14 residues. V was cut by 2 bases and J by 1 base, with 8 bases left in between. The CDR3 nucleotides read TGTGCCAGCAGTGAAAGGGGAAGGAACACTGAAGCTTTCTTT. Translating gives CASSERGRNTEAFF.